This TCR beta chain was recorded in a study of control samples from healthy donors and cancer patients. Germline CDR1 KGHSH, CDR2 LQKENI. The CDR3 has 12 amino acids. V was shortened by 6 bases and J by 2 bases, with 7 bases between the two germline ends. The assay was immunoSEQ multiplex PCR, and TCRdb's table has in-frame clones only and misses some. The repertoire holds around 170,000 clones, around 90% seen once, with about 1.4% in the top ten. Note on this clone: Other DNA sequences in the sample encode the same CDR3.

Input material: blood. The receptor comes from a woman aged 45-65 years in good health. The chain has TRBV18 and TRBJ1-1; D is undetermined. The CDR3 DNA follows: TGTGCCAGCTCCCCGGGAAACACTGAAGCTTTCTTT. Protein product: CASSPGNTEAFF.